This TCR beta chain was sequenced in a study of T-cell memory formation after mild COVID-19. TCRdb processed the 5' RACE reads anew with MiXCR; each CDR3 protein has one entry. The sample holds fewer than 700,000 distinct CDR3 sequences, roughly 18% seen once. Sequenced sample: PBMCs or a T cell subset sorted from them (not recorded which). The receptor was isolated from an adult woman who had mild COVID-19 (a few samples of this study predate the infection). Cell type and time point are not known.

CDR3 DNA sequence: TGTGCCAGCAGCGCAAGGACAGGTCGCTACGAGCAGTACTTC. Protein product: CASSARTGRYEQYF. This chain uses TRBV11-2 with TRBJ2-7, with 7 bases that match TRBD1. The V segment lost 5 bases and the J segment 3 bases; nucleotides outside the gene matches: 7. Germline CDR1 and CDR2: SGHAT and FQNNGV. This CDR3 region has 14 residues.